The rows below give T cell receptor beta chains drawn from one sample of a study of blood T cell repertoires in COVID-19. Clones were sequenced by immunoSEQ multiplex PCR, and TCRdb holds only the in-frame ones, with some missing. The sample carries some 490,000 clones, over 75% recorded once. The sequencing sample was made of peripheral blood. These receptor sequences come from a human donor in a cohort sampled during active COVID-19. CDR3s include the opening cysteine and the closing phenylalanine or tryptophan. The order of the fields is CDR3 protein, J gene, V gene, clone size. A row's size may be missing; if present it is once, few, many or a size class.

CDR3aa: CATSIAGGRYNEQFF
j_gene: TRBJ2-1
v_gene: TRBV15
abundance: NA

CDR3aa: CASSHPGLYNEQFF
j_gene: TRBJ2-1
v_gene: TRBV14
abundance: NA

CDR3aa: CASSPTAGETYEQYF
j_gene: TRBJ2-7
v_gene: TRBV3-1/TRBV3-2
abundance: NA

CDR3aa: CASSAGVNYGYTF
j_gene: TRBJ1-2
v_gene: TRBV7-2
abundance: NA

CDR3aa: CASSLEGTTEAFF
j_gene: TRBJ1-1
v_gene: TRBV7-9
abundance: NA

CDR3aa: CASSPWTGGSGAKNIQYF
j_gene: TRBJ2-4
v_gene: TRBV28
abundance: NA

CDR3aa: CASEKGAREQFF
j_gene: TRBJ2-1
v_gene: TRBV7-9
abundance: NA

CDR3aa: CASSSTGTGAFGEQYF
j_gene: TRBJ2-7
v_gene: TRBV19
abundance: NA

CDR3aa: CASSVSGLPVAEQFF
j_gene: TRBJ2-1
v_gene: TRBV25-1
abundance: NA

CDR3aa: CASSITGGGNEKLFF
j_gene: TRBJ1-4
v_gene: TRBV7-3
abundance: NA

CDR3aa: CASSPVLAGAGDTQYF
j_gene: TRBJ2-3
v_gene: TRBV18
abundance: NA

CDR3aa: CASSRVYNEQFF
j_gene: TRBJ2-1
v_gene: TRBV27
abundance: NA

CDR3aa: CAISDGQGPKYTF
j_gene: TRBJ1-2
v_gene: TRBV10-3
abundance: NA

CDR3aa: CASRKGARADTEAFF
j_gene: TRBJ1-1
v_gene: TRBV7-2
abundance: NA

CDR3aa: CASSPLSAGQNSPLHF
j_gene: TRBJ1-6
v_gene: TRBV3-1/TRBV3-2
abundance: NA

CDR3aa: CASSYSGAGGHNEQFF
j_gene: TRBJ2-1
v_gene: TRBV6-2/TRBV6-3
abundance: NA

CDR3aa: CASGRSSYNSPLHF
j_gene: TRBJ1-6
v_gene: TRBV6-5
abundance: NA

CDR3aa: CSVEGGATEAFF
j_gene: TRBJ1-1
v_gene: TRBV29-1
abundance: many

CDR3aa: CASSTQLAGELSVKFF
j_gene: TRBJ2-1
v_gene: TRBV5-1
abundance: NA

CDR3aa: CASSFQGAGANVLTF
j_gene: TRBJ2-6
v_gene: TRBV7-2
abundance: NA

CDR3aa: CASSTSRLNEQFF
j_gene: TRBJ2-1
v_gene: TRBV6-2/TRBV6-3
abundance: NA

CDR3aa: CASSTGTSGGRALEQYF
j_gene: TRBJ2-7
v_gene: TRBV28
abundance: NA

CDR3aa: CASSVSDSPGPYEQYF
j_gene: TRBJ2-7
v_gene: TRBV9
abundance: NA

CDR3aa: CASSSGLAGFSAGELFF
j_gene: TRBJ2-2
v_gene: TRBV7-7
abundance: NA